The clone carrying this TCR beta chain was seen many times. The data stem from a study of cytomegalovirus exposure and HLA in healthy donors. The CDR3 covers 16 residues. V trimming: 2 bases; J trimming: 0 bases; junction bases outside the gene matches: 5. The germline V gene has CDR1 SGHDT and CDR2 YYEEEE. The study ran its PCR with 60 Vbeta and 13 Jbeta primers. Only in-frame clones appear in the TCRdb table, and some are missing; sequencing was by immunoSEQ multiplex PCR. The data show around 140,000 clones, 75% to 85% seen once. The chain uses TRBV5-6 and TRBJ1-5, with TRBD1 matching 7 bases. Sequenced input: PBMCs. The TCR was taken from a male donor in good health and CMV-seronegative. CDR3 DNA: TGTGCCAGCAGCTTAAGGGGGCCGTATAGCAATCAGCCCCAGCATTTT. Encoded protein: CASSLRGPYSNQPQHF.